A single sample gave rise to the 10 T cell receptor beta chains below, sequenced in a study of blood T cell repertoires in COVID-19. Here immunoSEQ multiplex PCR was the method, and the copy in TCRdb shows in-frame clones only, minus some. The data show roughly 210,000 clones, about nine tenths seen once. Sequencing was performed on PBMCs or T cells enriched from blood (not recorded which). All receptors derive from a man aged 25 to 40 in a cohort exposed to, infected with or recovered from COVID-19 (not recorded which).

The J gene is TRBJ1-2, the V gene TRBV10-3; D call uncertain. Trimming left V 6 bases short and J 4 bases short, with 9 bases between. The germline V gene encodes CDR1 ENHRY and CDR2 SYGVKD. The CDR3 consists of 12 residues. CDR3 protein: CAISLLSYGYTF. In DNA, the CDR3 is TGTGCCATCAGCCTCCTTAGCTATGGCTACACCTTC.

This clone was recorded only once. The chain recombines TRBV6-5 with TRBJ1-4; 10 nucleotides agree with TRBD1. Germline V CDR1 and CDR2: MNHEY, SVGAGI. V was pared by 9 bases and J by 5 bases, with 9 bases of the junction left unmatched. The CDR3 loop spans 15 amino acids. The CDR3 reads CASRTGGIPNEKLFF. DNA for the CDR3: TGTGCCAGTCGGACAGGGGGTATCCCAAATGAAAAACTGTTTTTT.

J is TRBJ1-2 and V is TRBV20-1; D gene uncertain. Germline V gives CDR1 DFQATT, CDR2 SNEGSKA (reference sequence). V was shortened by 5 bases and J by 13 bases, with 17 bases between the two germline ends. The CDR3 extends over 11 amino acids. CDR3 in DNA: TGCAGTGCTGGCACCGTCAATAAACCCACCTTC. Amino acid sequence: CSAGTVNKPTF.

The gene calls are TRBV28 and TRBJ1-1; no clear D gene. The CDR3 length is 11 residues. Per the germline V gene, CDR1 is MDHEN and CDR2 is SYDVKM. Trimming took off 6 bases at V and 10 bases at J, with 12 bases between the two ends. The CDR3 DNA is TGTGCCAGCAGACGTAGCGGAGGAGCTTTCTTT. Its translation is CASRRSGGAFF. The full variable domain, its missing parts supplied by reference TRBV28 and TRBJ1-1, is DVKVTQSSRYLVKRTGEKVFLECVQDMDHENMFWYRQDPGLGLRLIYFSYDVKMKEKGDIPEGYSVSREKKERFSLILESASTNQTSMYLCASRRSGGAFFGQGTRLTVV.

CDR3 region: CASRGGALASSSYNEQFF. The CDR3, as DNA: TGCGCCAGCAGAGGGGGGGCCCTAGCTTCTAGCTCCTACAATGAGCAGTTCTTC. This chain uses TRBV5-1 with TRBJ2-1, with D perhaps matching TRBD2 (7 bases). V gave up 5 bases and J gave up 0 bases, with 21 bases separating them. This CDR3 has 18 residues. Germline CDR1 is SGHRS and CDR2 is YFSETQ.

The rearrangement uses TRBV5-1 and TRBJ1-3; a possible D gene is TRBD1 (6 bases). Germline loops: CDR1 SGHRS, CDR2 YFSETQ. The CDR3 is made up of 14 amino acids. Deletions cut 4 bases from V and 0 bases from J, with 8 bases between. CDR3 bases: TGCGCCAGCAGCCAACAGGGCTCTGGAAACACCATATATTTT. Protein sequence: CASSQQGSGNTIYF.

The chain combines TRBV7-6 with TRBJ2-7; D possibly corresponds to TRBD2 (5 bases). V lost 4 bases and J lost 3, with 10 bases in between. CDR3 length equals 13 residues. From germline, CDR1 is SGHVS and CDR2 FNYEAQ. DNA for the CDR3: TGTGCCAGCAGCTCGCAACGGGGCTACGAGCAGTACTTC. Translated, it gives CASSSQRGYEQYF. The entire variable domain, with the rest obtained from reference TRBV7-6 and TRBJ2-7, is as follows: GAGVSQSPRYKVTKRGQDVALRCDPISGHVSLYWYRQALGQGPEFLTYFNYEAQQDKSGLPNDRFSAERPEGSISTLTIQRTEQRDSAMYRCASSSQRGYEQYFGPGTRLTVT.

This clone showed up many times. This chain connects TRBV27 to TRBJ2-2, with a weak D call TRBD2 (6 bases). The CDR3 has 13 residues. The V end was cut by 10 bases, the J end by 4 bases, with 13 bases between. Germline values: CDR1 MNHEY, CDR2 SMNVEV (reference sequence). Here the CDR3 DNA reads TGTGCCACCTTCGGGGGAGGCACCGGGGAGCTGTTTTTT. Its translation is CATFGGGTGELFF.

Comment on this clone: Germline is not matched at one junction end, which may reflect a read error. V usage is TRBV15 and J usage is TRBJ2-1, with a possible D match to TRBD2 (6 bases). CDR3 size: 14 residues. Per germline, CDR1 LNHNV and CDR2 YYDKDF (reference sequence). The CDR3 DNA is TGTGCCACCACCAGAAGGCGGGACTACAATGAGCAGTTCTTC. Its protein product is CATTRRRDYNEQFF.

This clone showed up just once. The CDR3 DNA sequence: TGTGCCAGCAGCCAGGGGCCCGTCTATGGCTACACCTTC. Translating it yields CASSQGPVYGYTF. This chain uses TRBV3-1 (or the pseudogene TRBV3-2) with TRBJ1-2, with D tentatively TRBD1 (5 bases). Deletions cut 3 bases from V and 4 bases from J, with 9 bases between. Germline V CDR1 and CDR2: LGHDT, YNNKEL (reference sequence). This CDR3 is built from 13 residues.